One sample yielded the 8 T cell receptor beta chains listed below, sequenced in a study of radiotherapy plus CTLA-4 blockade in lung cancer. Only in-frame clones appear in the TCRdb table, and some are missing; sequencing was by immunoSEQ multiplex PCR. Altogether tens of thousands of clones are present, around 78% being singletons, with the ten largest covering 22%. This material consisted of peripheral blood, taken from a patient treated with radiotherapy plus ipilimumab. The receptors were gathered from a human donor with non-small cell lung cancer whose response to radiotherapy plus ipilimumab could not be evaluated. Some clones in this sample may be carry-over from other donors' samples.

The V and J genes are TRBV5-5 and TRBJ1-4; D remains ambiguous. V lost 0 bases, J lost 7 bases, and 13 bases lay in between. The CDR3 is 15 amino acids. Germline-derived CDR1 and CDR2 are SGHKS and YYEKEE (reference sequence). The CDR3 nucleotides are TGTGCCAGCAGCTTGGTTGGAAACTACGCTGAAAAACTGTTTTTT. Encoded protein: CASSLVGNYAEKLFF.

This clone was counted once. The genes are TRBV6-6 and TRBJ2-5; 8 bases match TRBD2. TRBJ2-7 explains the end of the DNA better; the J call may be wrong. The V gene's germline CDR1 is MNHNY and CDR2 SVGAGI (reference sequence). The CDR3 covers 15 residues. This CDR3 reads CASSFSGVYSYEQYF. The CDR3 DNA reads TGTGCCAGCAGTTTTAGCGGGGTCTACTCCTACGAGCAGTACTTC.

The chain combines TRBV19 with TRBJ2-3; possibly TRBD1 for D (5 bases). CDR3 length: 13 amino acids. V lost 1 base and J 3 bases, leaving 5 bases between the germline ends. The germline gives CDR1 LNHDA, CDR2 SQIVND (reference sequence). The CDR3 coding sequence is TGTGCCAGTAGTATAGCAGGGACAGATACGCAGTATTTT. Translating gives CASSIAGTDTQYF.

The V and J genes are TRBV7-9 and TRBJ2-7; the match to TRBD2 covers 12 bases. V was pared by 3 bases and J by 3 bases, with 12 bases of the junction left unmatched. The CDR3 is 18 amino acids. Germline assignment: CDR1 SEHNR and CDR2 FQNEAQ (reference sequence). The CDR3 DNA reads TGTGCCAGCAGCTTTGGGGCTAGCGGGGGGGCCGGTAGCTACGAGCAGTACTTC. Protein product: CASSFGASGGAGSYEQYF.

J is TRBJ1-5 and V is TRBV19, with 11 nucleotides matching TRBD1. The CDR3 sequence is 17 residues long. Germline trimming cut 5 bases from V and 4 bases from J; bases unmatched to any gene: 10. CDR1 LNHDA and CDR2 SQIVND come from the germline V gene (reference sequence). As DNA, the CDR3 is TGTGCCAGTAGTTTCCGGACAGGGGGCATCGTAAATCAGCCCCAGCATTTT. Encoded protein: CASSFRTGGIVNQPQHF.

Concerning this clone itself: Compared with germline, one end of the junction differs, possibly owing to a read error. The chain has TRBV10-3 and TRBJ2-7; 9 bases align to TRBD1. This CDR3 comprises 12 residues. The germline CDR1 and CDR2 sequences are ENHRY and SYGVKD. The CDR3: CAISESQGQGRF. The CDR3 nucleotides are TGTGCCATCAGTGAGTCTCAGGGACAGGGCCGATTC.

This chain links TRBV4-3 with TRBJ2-3, with 7 nucleotides matching TRBD1. CDR3 length: 15 amino acids. Germline CDR1 LGHNA, CDR2 YSLEER. The trim removed 2 bases at V and 3 bases at J, leaving 5 bases unmatched. Here the CDR3 reads CASSQTTGWTDTQYF. The DNA of the CDR3 is TGCGCCAGCAGCCAAACGACAGGGTGGACAGATACGCAGTATTTT.

This clone has a single count. The gene calls are TRBV5-5 and TRBJ2-5, with a tentative D call TRBD1 (6 bases). The CDR3 is 13 residues long. The V and J ends lost 9 bases and 4 bases respectively, with 16 bases between them. The germline V gene encodes CDR1 SGHKS and CDR2 YYEKEE (reference sequence). The CDR3 bases are TGTGCCACCCTCCAGGGGATCGGAGAGACCCAGTACTTC. The encoded protein is CATLQGIGETQYF.